This T cell receptor beta chain appears in the sequencing data of a study of glioma-infiltrating T cells after dendritic cell vaccination. This clone appeared a single time. The CDR3 extends over 14 amino acids. V lost 0 bases to trimming and J lost 5 bases; unmatched junction nucleotides: 5. In germline, CDR1 is SQVTM, CDR2 ANQGSEA. Assay: immunoSEQ multiplex PCR; the TCRdb copy retains only in-frame clones and omits some. This table holds about 92,000 clones, 85% to 90% found once. The input for sequencing was blood, taken before dendritic cell vaccination. This clonotype originated in a human donor with glioblastoma. The chain is built from TRBV29-1 and TRBJ2-3; 7 bases match TRBD2. The CDR3 region is CSVEDGAGEDTQYF. The DNA for the CDR3 is TGCAGCGTTGAAGATGGGGCGGGGGAAGATACGCAGTATTTT.